This T cell receptor beta chain was identified in a study of identical twins. TCRdb recomputed calls from the 5' RACE reads with MiXCR, one row per CDR3 protein. The sample consists of about 810,000 distinct CDR3 sequences, 10% to 15% of them appearing once. The CDR3 spans 13 residues. Germline V gives CDR1 DFQATT, CDR2 SNEGSKA (reference sequence). With 6 bases clipped from V and 7 bases from J, the junction kept 9 bases outside the gene matches. This clonotype was counted only a few times. This same sample was also part of a study on yellow fever vaccine responses in identical twins.

The specimen was PBMCs. The chain recombines TRBV20-1 with TRBJ2-7, with 10 bases aligning to TRBD2. The TCR was taken from a woman aged 18-35 years in good health. DNA for the CDR3: TGCAGTGCCTCGTATCTAGCGGGAGTAGAGCAGTACTTC. Residues: CSASYLAGVEQYF.